This T cell receptor (beta chain) was captured in a study of T cells in Graves' hyperthyroidism and ophthalmopathy. Study-level points and caveats: The model identified upcoming ophthalmopathy a median approximately 6.4 months ahead of onset.

RNA transcripts were the template for amplifying TCR beta CDR3 regions. An initial round of RT-PCR targeting the TCR CDR3 relied on the HTBI primer set. Each CDR3 protein gets one entry after TCRdb re-called the multiplex PCR reads with MiXCR. The sample holds approximately 700,000 distinct CDR3 sequences, just under 45% seen once. Germline-derived CDR1 and CDR2 are SGHTA and FQGNSA. This CDR3 has 13 residues. V lost 5 bases and J lost 7; bases outside the gene matches: 7. This clonotype was observed many times. Its antigen is not identified. The chain is built from TRBV7-2 and TRBJ1-2; 7 bases are a match to TRBD1. What was sequenced was peripheral blood or thyroid tissue (not recorded which). The receptor was derived from an adult man with Graves' disease, either hyperthyroidism or ophthalmopathy (not recorded which). CDR3 region: CASSTGQAFGYTF. The CDR3 DNA reads as TGTGCCAGCAGCACAGGACAGGCGTTTGGCTACACCTTC.